This TCR beta chain was captured in a study of blood T cells in healthy people across ages. J was trimmed by 4 bases and V by 6 bases; bases with no gene match: 5. The CDR3 contains 14 residues. For the second PCR, which ran for about 6 to 11 cycles, a sample-barcoded 5' primer and a J-beta primer mix were used. Every cDNA molecule carried a tag from a template-switch adaptor bearing 12 random nucleotides. TCRdb reprocessed the 5' RACE reads via MiXCR and lists one record per CDR3 protein. The sample has 700,000 to 900,000 distinct CDR3 sequences; roughly 25% are singletons. These data were likewise used in another study, on T cells of mothers and their children.

Sequencing was done on a sample of blood. The origin of this receptor is a boy aged 10-17 years in good health. The chain recombines TRBV12-3 or TRBV12-4 with TRBJ2-1; 8 nucleotides agree with TRBD1. CDR3 in amino acids: CASRPGQEYNEQFF. The CDR3 DNA follows: TGTGCCAGCAGACCGGGACAGGAGTACAATGAGCAGTTCTTC.